This is a list of T cell receptor beta chains from one sample in a study of shared clonotypes between healthy human individuals. Profiled with immunoSEQ multiplex PCR; TCRdb holds only in-frame clones, not every one. The table includes 1.5 million to 2.5 million clones, about 95% detected once. The sequencing sample was made of naive CD8+ T cells sorted from blood. The source of these receptors is a man aged 18 to 29 in good health. Each CDR3 is given with its conserved first and last residue. The order of the fields is V gene, clone size, J gene, CDR3 protein. Rows may omit the clone size; those that give it use once, few, many or a size class.

V: TRBV7-8
size: once
J: TRBJ1-5
CDR3: CASSLERAVNQPQHF

V: TRBV9
size: -
J: TRBJ2-5
CDR3: CASSVVAGYQETQYF

V: TRBV5-1
size: -
J: TRBJ2-5
CDR3: CASTQGNREQETQYF

V: TRBV7-9
size: -
J: TRBJ2-7
CDR3: CASSSTSGRTYEQYF

V: TRBV14
size: -
J: TRBJ2-7
CDR3: CASSLSGQGTYEQYF

V: TRBV5-6
size: -
J: TRBJ2-1
CDR3: CASSLYTSGMYEQFF

V: TRBV7-6
size: -
J: TRBJ2-3
CDR3: CASSLEWGPDTQYF

V: TRBV27
size: -
J: TRBJ1-2
CDR3: CASRGEGGGYTF

V: TRBV6-1
size: -
J: TRBJ2-3
CDR3: CASSDSRQVADTQYF

V: TRBV7-2
size: -
J: TRBJ2-3
CDR3: CASSLGSAPPTDTQYF

V: TRBV27
size: -
J: TRBJ2-7
CDR3: CASSLRGPTYEQYF

V: TRBV9
size: -
J: TRBJ2-7
CDR3: CASSLSGLSSYEQYF

V: TRBV13
size: -
J: TRBJ2-2
CDR3: CASSGVPTTGELFF

V: TRBV27
size: -
J: TRBJ2-5
CDR3: CASSSISSETQYF

V: TRBV6-1
size: -
J: TRBJ2-7
CDR3: CASSEGTSGGYEQYF

V: TRBV10-2
size: -
J: TRBJ2-7
CDR3: CASSEGPEQYF

V: TRBV30
size: -
J: TRBJ2-3
CDR3: CAWILSVWGTDTQYF

V: TRBV6-5
size: -
J: TRBJ2-1
CDR3: CASCSSGNNEQFF

V: TRBV13
size: -
J: TRBJ2-5
CDR3: CASSPKDLLYQETQYF

V: TRBV9
size: -
J: TRBJ2-2
CDR3: CASSAGVNTGELFF

V: TRBV6-6
size: -
J: TRBJ2-5
CDR3: CASSYPGRGETQYF

V: TRBV5-4
size: -
J: TRBJ2-7
CDR3: CASSPSGRASSSYEQYF

V: TRBV7-9
size: -
J: TRBJ2-7
CDR3: CASSRGAEQYF

V: TRBV7-9
size: -
J: TRBJ2-7
CDR3: CASSPEGPAGEGYEQYF

V: TRBV4-3
size: -
J: TRBJ2-3
CDR3: CASSQDPPYEGSTDTQYF

V: TRBV7-3
size: -
J: TRBJ2-7
CDR3: CASSLFWWGFDEQYF

V: TRBV28
size: -
J: TRBJ2-3
CDR3: CASSSTLVPFTDTQYF

V: TRBV30
size: -
J: TRBJ2-7
CDR3: CAWSAGGSYEQYF

V: TRBV18
size: -
J: TRBJ2-7
CDR3: CASSPPPGETYEQYF

V: TRBV29-1
size: -
J: TRBJ2-5
CDR3: CSAALGEETQYF

V: TRBV15
size: -
J: TRBJ2-7
CDR3: CATSGEMVYEQYF